These 24 T cell receptor beta chains originate from one sample sequenced in a study of blood T cell repertoires in COVID-19. Clones were read by immunoSEQ multiplex PCR, and TCRdb kept only the in-frame ones, dropping some. The data contain fewer than 200,000 clones, approximately 86% of them singletons. Sequenced: peripheral blood. Receptor source: a woman aged 45-65 years with acute or convalescent COVID-19.

In this sample, this clone turned up once. CDR3 residues: CASCPGTYPYEQYF. CDR3 sequence (DNA): TGTGCCAGCTGTCCCGGGACTTATCCCTACGAGCAGTACTTC. V and J are TRBV27 and TRBJ2-7; tentatively, D is TRBD2 (6 bases). CDR3 length: 14 amino acids. The germline gives CDR1 MNHEY, CDR2 SMNVEV (reference sequence). The ends were cut back, 8 bases at V and 2 bases at J, with 16 bases in the middle.

The rearrangement uses TRBV3-1 (or the pseudogene TRBV3-2) and TRBJ2-1, with 13 bases aligning to TRBD2. Trimming cost V 0 bases and J 2 bases; bases outside gene matches: 4. The CDR3 covers 18 residues. Germline V CDR1 and CDR2: LGHDT, YNNKEL (reference sequence). In nucleotides, the CDR3 is TGTGCCAGCAGCCAAGATGGGACTAGCGGGGCCACCTACAATGAGCAGTTCTTC. It codes for CASSQDGTSGATYNEQFF.

The chain carries TRBV19 and TRBJ1-2, with TRBD1 identical over 8 bases. Germline lookup yields CDR1 LNHDA and CDR2 SQIVND (reference sequence). This CDR3 is 17 amino acids long. Germline trimming cut 3 bases from V and 6 bases from J; bases unmatched to any gene: 15. CDR3 sequence reads: CASSMTGATHSVDGYTF. DNA of the CDR3: TGTGCCAGTAGTATGACAGGGGCGACCCACTCGGTAGATGGCTACACCTTC.

The chain recombines TRBV6-5 with TRBJ1-1; TRBD1 matches 8 bases. Losses at the gene ends were 7 bases for V and 3 bases for J; bases not matched to a gene: 7. Germline CDR1 and CDR2: MNHEY and SVGAGI. The CDR3 runs 14 residues. The CDR3 DNA sequence: TGTGCCAGCATTTTGACAGGGGCCCACACTGAAGCTTTCTTT. It encodes CASILTGAHTEAFF.

V and J are TRBV7-9 and TRBJ2-1; the match to TRBD2 covers 10 bases. This CDR3 region has 16 residues. Germline lookup yields CDR1 SEHNR and CDR2 FQNEAQ (reference sequence). Trimming at V came to 7 bases and at J to 2 bases, leaving 8 bases not matched to a gene. CDR3 protein: CASTRLAGSTYNEQFF. The CDR3 DNA sequence: TGTGCCAGCACCAGACTAGCGGGTTCTACCTACAATGAGCAGTTCTTC.

This rearrangement joins TRBV6-5 to TRBJ2-2, with D perhaps matching TRBD2 (5 bases). V was pared by 7 bases and J by 3 bases, with 9 bases between. The CDR3 consists of 13 residues. The germline CDR1 and CDR2 sequences are MNHEY and SVGAGI. CDR3 in DNA: TGTGCCAGCACCCACGGGGACACCGGGGAGCTGTTTTTT. Its translation is CASTHGDTGELFF.

V usage is TRBV27 and J usage is TRBJ2-3; tentative D call: TRBD2 (5 bases). Germline CDR1 MNHEY, CDR2 SMNVEV (reference sequence). The CDR3 is 14 amino acids. Deletions cut 2 bases from V and 3 bases from J, with 9 bases between. CDR3 sequence reads: CASSLRPGTDTQYF. The CDR3 nucleotides read TGTGCCAGCAGTTTACGACCGGGAACAGATACGCAGTATTTT.

The rearrangement links TRBV12-5 to TRBJ2-2; D perhaps matches TRBD2 (5 bases). CDR1 is LGHNT, CDR2 FRNRAP, per germline. V dropped 6 bases and J dropped 6 bases, with 14 bases sitting between them. The CDR3 totals 14 residues. The CDR3 loop reads CASGVRERPGELFF. The DNA of the CDR3 is TGTGCTAGTGGCGTAAGGGAGAGGCCCGGGGAGCTGTTTTTT.

This clone showed up just once. The chain has TRBV2 and TRBJ2-7; TRBD2 matches at 12 bases. Germline lookup yields CDR1 SNHLY and CDR2 FYNNEI. The CDR3 covers 14 residues. V lost 7 bases and J lost 2; bases outside the gene matches: 3. For the CDR3, the DNA is TGTGCCAGCACCCCTAGCGGGGGGGCCTACGAGCAGTACTTC. Translated, it gives CASTPSGGAYEQYF.

The chain combines TRBV3-1 (or the pseudogene TRBV3-2) with TRBJ1-2; no firm D call. This CDR3 contains 15 residues. CDR1 and CDR2 from the germline V gene are LGHDT and YNNKEL (reference sequence). Trimming shortened V by 0 bases and J by 2 bases, and 10 bases separated the two germline ends. CDR3 in DNA: TGTGCCAGCAGCCAAGAGCAGACATCAAACTATGGCTACACCTTC. Its protein is CASSQEQTSNYGYTF.

The count of this clone is one. This sequence joins TRBV2 and TRBJ2-7; D might be TRBD2 (7 bases). With 8 bases removed from V and 9 bases from J, the gap between germline ends came to 17 bases. CDR1 SNHLY and CDR2 FYNNEI come from the germline V gene. This CDR3 spans 12 amino acids. DNA of the CDR3: TGTGCCAGCGCCGGACTAGGGGGGATGCAGTACTTC. Its translation is CASAGLGGMQYF.

This chain uses TRBV5-1 with TRBJ2-1; tentative D call: TRBD1 (6 bases). The CDR3 runs 14 residues. With 4 bases removed from V and 9 bases from J, the gap between germline ends came to 17 bases. The germline V gene encodes CDR1 SGHRS and CDR2 YFSETQ. CDR3 protein: CASSREGGTVEQFF. CDR3 nucleotides: TGCGCCAGCAGCCGCGAAGGGGGTACGGTTGAGCAGTTCTTC.

Points on this clone: The same CDR3 arises from other DNA sequences in this sample as well. CDR3 sequence (DNA): TGTGCCAGCAGCCCGGACAGACACACTGAAGCTTTCTTT. It encodes CASSPDRHTEAFF. The chain couples TRBV11-2 to TRBJ1-1; TRBD1 might be the D (6 bases). Trimming pared 5 bases from V and 3 bases from J, leaving 10 bases between. Germline V gene sequence: CDR1 SGHAT, CDR2 FQNNGV. The CDR3 spans 13 residues.

On this clone itself: This specimen includes other DNA sequences encoding the same CDR3. The chain joins TRBV18 to TRBJ1-1; 7 bases map to TRBD1. Trimming cost V 8 bases and J 2 bases; bases outside gene matches: 5. This CDR3 has 13 amino acids. Germline V gene lookup returns CDR1 KGHSH and CDR2 LQKENI. CDR3 residues: CASRQGLNTEAFF. The CDR3, as DNA: TGTGCCAGCCGACAGGGCCTAAACACTGAAGCTTTCTTT.

V is TRBV9 and J is TRBJ1-1, with 7 bases identical to TRBD1. Per germline, CDR1 SGDLS and CDR2 YYNGEE. CDR3 size: 15 residues. J was trimmed by 6 bases and V by 0 bases; bases with no gene match: 8. Written as DNA, the CDR3 is TGTGCCAGCAGCGTAGGGGGACAGACGGTGGCTGAAGCTTTCTTT. Residues: CASSVGGQTVAEAFF.

The V gene is TRBV24-1, the J gene TRBJ2-1; 10 nucleotides align to TRBD2. Germline V gene data show CDR1 as KGHDR and CDR2 as SFDVKD. The V segment lost 2 bases and the J segment 7 bases; nucleotides outside the gene matches: 4. This CDR3 comprises 15 residues. Written as DNA, the CDR3 is TGTGCCACCAGTGATTCTAGCGGGAGTAGAAATGAGCAGTTCTTC. This sequence encodes CATSDSSGSRNEQFF.

The V call is TRBV7-9, the J call TRBJ2-5, with 7 bases fitting TRBD2. V gave up 7 bases and J gave up 4 bases; unmatched junction bases: 15. There are 16 residues in the CDR3. From germline, CDR1 is SEHNR and CDR2 FQNEAQ (reference sequence). The CDR3 DNA reads TGTGCCAGCACCAGTGGGGAGGGTCGGTTAGTAGAGACCCAGTACTTC. It codes for CASTSGEGRLVETQYF.

The count of this clone is one. V is TRBV6-2 or TRBV6-3 and J is TRBJ2-5; D is perhaps TRBD1 (7 bases). Trimming removed 4 bases at V and 9 bases at J, with 18 bases between. The CDR3 has 14 residues. Germline V CDR1 and CDR2: MNHEY, SVGEGT. The CDR3 protein is CASSFWRQGGPQYF. Here the CDR3 DNA reads TGTGCCAGCAGTTTTTGGAGACAGGGAGGTCCCCAGTACTTC.

V gene TRBV5-1 combines with J gene TRBJ2-3; 8 bases align to TRBD1. Germline loops: CDR1 SGHRS, CDR2 YFSETQ. Losses at the gene ends were 4 bases for V and 2 bases for J; bases not matched to a gene: 3. This CDR3 is built from 14 residues. CDR3 in DNA: TGCGCCAGCAGCCCAGGGGGCCTCACAGATACGCAGTATTTT. Amino acids: CASSPGGLTDTQYF.

The V and J genes are TRBV30 and TRBJ2-7, with 7 bases that match TRBD1. The CDR3 extends over 12 amino acids. V lost 5 bases to trimming and J lost 4 bases; unmatched junction nucleotides: 5. The germline gives CDR1 GTSNPN, CDR2 SVGIG (reference sequence). The CDR3 bases are TGTGCCTGGGATAGACAGGGTTACGAGCAGTACTTC. Encoded protein: CAWDRQGYEQYF.

The chain is built from TRBV5-1 and TRBJ2-5; TRBD1 matches at 10 bases. The germline CDR1 and CDR2 sequences are SGHRS and YFSETQ. J gave up 4 bases and V 4 bases, and 4 bases lay outside the gene matches. The CDR3 consists of 14 residues. As DNA, the CDR3 is TGCGCCAGCAGCGCCGGGACAGGGGCAGAGACCCAGTACTTC. Residues: CASSAGTGAETQYF. Full variable domain (outside the CDR3, taken from reference TRBV5-1 and TRBJ2-5): KAGVTQTPRYLIKTRGQQVTLSCSPISGHRSVSWYQQTPGQGLQFLFEYFSETQRNKGNFPGRFSGRQFSNSRSEMNVSTLELGDSALYLCASSAGTGAETQYFGPGTRLLVL.

The rearrangement links TRBV2 to TRBJ2-2; D not certain. Trimming took 6 bases from V and 4 from J, leaving 12 bases between them. From germline, CDR1 is SNHLY and CDR2 FYNNEI. The CDR3 length is 14 residues. The CDR3 sequence is CASSTDVITGELFF. The CDR3 DNA reads as TGTGCCAGCAGCACAGACGTGATCACCGGGGAGCTGTTTTTT.

The V and J genes are TRBV7-2 and TRBJ1-1, with D tentatively TRBD1 (5 bases). V was shortened by 5 bases and J by 1 base, with 14 bases between the two germline ends. There are 15 residues in the CDR3. Germline assignment: CDR1 SGHTA and CDR2 FQGNSA. CDR3 sequence reads: CASSRGSGGNTEAFF. The DNA for the CDR3 is TGTGCCAGCAGCCGCGGCTCCGGGGGGAACACTGAAGCTTTCTTT.

The gene calls are TRBV6-6 and TRBJ1-2; 8 positions match TRBD1. This CDR3 contains 11 residues. V lost 4 bases, J lost 10 bases, and 2 bases stayed unmatched. Germline CDR1 reads MNHNY; CDR2 reads SVGAGI (reference sequence). This chain's CDR3 is CASSFQGAYTF. As DNA, the CDR3 is TGTGCCAGCAGTTTTCAGGGGGCCTACACCTTC.